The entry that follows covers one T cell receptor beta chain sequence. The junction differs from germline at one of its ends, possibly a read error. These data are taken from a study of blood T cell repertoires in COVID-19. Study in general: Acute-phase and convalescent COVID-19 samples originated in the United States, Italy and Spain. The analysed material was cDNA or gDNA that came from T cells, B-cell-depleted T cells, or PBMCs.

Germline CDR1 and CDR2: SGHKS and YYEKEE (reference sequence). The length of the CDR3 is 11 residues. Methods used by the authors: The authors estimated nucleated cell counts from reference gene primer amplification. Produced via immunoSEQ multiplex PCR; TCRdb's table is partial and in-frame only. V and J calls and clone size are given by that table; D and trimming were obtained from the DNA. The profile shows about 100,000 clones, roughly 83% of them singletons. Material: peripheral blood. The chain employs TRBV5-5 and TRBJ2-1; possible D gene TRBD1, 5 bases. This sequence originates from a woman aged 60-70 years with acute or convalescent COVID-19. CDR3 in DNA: TGTGCCAGCAGCGCAACAGGTTCTTCTCTCTTC. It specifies CASSATGSSLF.